This T cell receptor (beta chain) was captured in a study of response to subunit inactivated influenza vaccine (dated 2018 in TCRdb). Context from the whole study: To follow how T cells responded to a trivalent subunit inactivated influenza vaccine, the researchers relied on deep quantitative profiling of the T cell receptor repertoire.

What the study reported, not specific to this receptor: The authors proposed that each seasonal influenza vaccination may bring in only a limited number of new T cells.

This clonotype has just a few counts. Its recognized antigen is unknown. No per-base quality is available; no much larger clone lies one base away. The library was made by RT-PCR. Sequenced using an Illumina HiSeq 2500. TCRdb reran the public reads through fastp at Q25 and MiXCR, keeping productive beta chains. Each entry merges the rows of one CDR3 protein and shows their most common DNA and genes. For this sample there are more than 700,000 distinct CDR3 sequences; approximately 22% appear just once. Jointly, the top ten make up 10% to 13% of the sample. Trimming costs V 2 bases and J 0 bases, and their ends lie 9 bases apart. CDR1 and CDR2, per the germline V gene, are SGHRS and YFSETQ. Its CDR3 holds 14 amino acids, cysteine through phenylalanine. CDR3 DNA only is kept here, 42 bases in frame from base 1.

The sequence was obtained from a man between 45 and 60 years old who received an inactivated influenza vaccine. Donor details come from another sample of the same person, matched by shared clones. The material was PBMCs from blood, obtained more than 4 days after vaccination. The chain is encoded by TRBV5-1 joined to TRBJ2-7; the best D guess is TRBD1, with 6 bases matching. The DNA sequence follows: TGCGCCAGCAGCTTCAGGGACATCTCCTACGAGCAGTACTTC. This encodes CASSFRDISYEQYF.